What follows are 11 T cell receptor beta chains derived from one specimen sequenced in a study of cytomegalovirus exposure and HLA in healthy donors. Data came from immunoSEQ multiplex PCR; TCRdb stores just in-frame clones and leaves some out. Counted here are some 320,000 clones, roughly 87% occurring once; the ten biggest clones make up approximately 1.1%. The sequencing input was PBMCs. The receptors come from a woman under 40 in good health and CMV-seropositive.

CDR3 coding DNA: TGTGCCAGCAGTTACAATTTTGAGGGGAATCAGCCCCAGCATTTT. This sequence encodes CASSYNFEGNQPQHF. The V gene is TRBV6-6, the J gene TRBJ1-5; possibly TRBD1 for D (5 bases). V lost 2 bases and J 4 bases, leaving 12 bases between the germline ends. The germline V gene has CDR1 MNHNY and CDR2 SVGAGI (reference sequence). This CDR3 spans 15 amino acids.

The rearrangement links TRBV2 to TRBJ2-2, with D unclear. The CDR3 sequence is 11 residues long. Trimming shortened V by 8 bases and J by 5 bases, and 6 bases separated the two germline ends. Germline V gives CDR1 SNHLY, CDR2 FYNNEI. The CDR3 reads CASSDTGELFF. As DNA, the CDR3 is TGTGCCAGCTCCGATACCGGGGAGCTGTTTTTT.

In its sample, this clone was seen a few times. The chain combines TRBV28 with TRBJ1-1, with unresolved D. CDR3 length: 14 amino acids. V lost 3 bases, J lost 4 bases, and 12 bases lay in between. Germline V lookup: CDR1 MDHEN, CDR2 SYDVKM. The CDR3 is CASSFGVLPTEAFF. The CDR3 DNA sequence: TGTGCCAGCAGTTTCGGGGTTCTGCCCACTGAAGCTTTCTTT.

CDR3 region: CASSADRGSYEQYF. As DNA, the CDR3 is TGTGCCAGCAGCGCCGACAGGGGCTCCTACGAGCAGTACTTC. The rearrangement uses TRBV7-6 and TRBJ2-7; 8 bases map to TRBD1. This CDR3 is 14 amino acids long. Germline V gene data show CDR1 as SGHVS and CDR2 as FNYEAQ. V lost 5 bases, J lost 0 bases, and 3 bases stayed unmatched. Full variable domain (rest looked up from reference TRBV7-6 and TRBJ2-7): GAGVSQSPRYKVTKRGQDVALRCDPISGHVSLYWYRQALGQGPEFLTYFNYEAQQDKSGLPNDRFSAERPEGSISTLTIQRTEQRDSAMYRCASSADRGSYEQYFGPGTRLTVT.

The chain combines TRBV2 with TRBJ2-7, with 8 positions matching TRBD1. Germline lookup yields CDR1 SNHLY and CDR2 FYNNEI. With V trimmed by 6 bases and J by 3 bases, 7 bases remained unmatched. This CDR3 spans 14 amino acids. The CDR3 DNA follows: TGTGCCAGCAGAACGGAACAGGGGGGCTACGAGCAGTACTTC. Protein sequence: CASRTEQGGYEQYF. The whole variable domain, filled in from reference TRBV2 and TRBJ2-7, reads EPEVTQTPSHQVTQMGQEVILRCVPISNHLYFYWYRQILGQKVEFLVSFYNNEISEKSEIFDDQFSVERPDGSNFTLKIRSTKLEDSAMYFCASRTEQGGYEQYFGPGTRLTVT.

The table lists this clone with a count of one. The chain has TRBV28 and TRBJ1-3, with TRBD1 identical over 12 bases. Trimming cost V 5 bases and J 4 bases; bases outside gene matches: 6. Germline CDR1 and CDR2: MDHEN and SYDVKM. This CDR3 comprises 16 residues. As DNA, the CDR3 is TGTGCCAGCAGTGGATCCGGGACAGGGGGCGGAAACACCATATATTTT. Amino acids: CASSGSGTGGGNTIYF.

The chain uses TRBV4-2 and TRBJ2-7; D gene uncertain. This CDR3 has 14 residues. Trimming stripped 0 bases from V and 4 bases from J, with 10 bases between. Germline V gene data show CDR1 as LGHNA and CDR2 as YNFKEQ. The CDR3 DNA sequence: TGTGCCAGCAGCCAAGAGTTAATCTCATACGAGCAGTACTTC. Amino acids: CASSQELISYEQYF.

V gene TRBV28 combines with J gene TRBJ1-4; TRBD1 is a possible D gene (5 bases). The CDR3 is 15 amino acids. Trimming took off 2 bases at V and 8 bases at J, with 15 bases between the two ends. Per germline, CDR1 MDHEN and CDR2 SYDVKM. The CDR3 region has the DNA TGTGCCAGCAGTTTACGGTCGCGGGGGTTGGAAAAACTGTTTTTT. This codes for CASSLRSRGLEKLFF.

The chain links TRBV27 to TRBJ1-2; no reliable D call. The CDR3 runs to 15 residues. Trimming left V 2 bases short and J 4 bases short, with 14 bases between. Germline values: CDR1 MNHEY, CDR2 SMNVEV (reference sequence). The CDR3 region is CASSLRDAAGYGYTF. CDR3 DNA: TGTGCCAGCAGTTTACGGGATGCCGCTGGCTATGGCTACACCTTC.

The V call is TRBV13, the J call TRBJ2-1, with D tentatively TRBD1 or TRBD2 (7 bases each). Trimming pared 5 bases from V and 2 bases from J, leaving 19 bases between. The V gene's germline CDR1 is PRHDT and CDR2 FYEKMQ (reference sequence). The CDR3 is 17 residues long. CDR3 nucleotide sequence: TGTGCCAGCAGCACAAACAGGGGAGGGATAGCCTACAATGAGCAGTTCTTC. Amino acid sequence: CASSTNRGGIAYNEQFF. The full variable domain, with the rest looked up from reference TRBV13 and TRBJ2-1, is AAGVIQSPRHLIKEKRETATLKCYPIPRHDTVYWYQQGPGQDPQFLISFYEKMQSDKGSIPDRFSAQQFSDYHSELNMSSLELGDSALYFCASSTNRGGIAYNEQFFGPGTRLTVL.

V is TRBV7-2 and J is TRBJ1-2; 11 bases are a match to TRBD1. J was trimmed by 6 bases and V by 5 bases; bases with no gene match: 17. The CDR3 spans 18 residues. Looked up from germline, CDR1 is SGHTA and CDR2 is FQGNSA. The CDR3 region has the DNA TGTGCCAGCAGCCCCTCAGGGGGGACAGGGGGGAGTCTTAATGGCTACACCTTC. This codes for CASSPSGGTGGSLNGYTF.